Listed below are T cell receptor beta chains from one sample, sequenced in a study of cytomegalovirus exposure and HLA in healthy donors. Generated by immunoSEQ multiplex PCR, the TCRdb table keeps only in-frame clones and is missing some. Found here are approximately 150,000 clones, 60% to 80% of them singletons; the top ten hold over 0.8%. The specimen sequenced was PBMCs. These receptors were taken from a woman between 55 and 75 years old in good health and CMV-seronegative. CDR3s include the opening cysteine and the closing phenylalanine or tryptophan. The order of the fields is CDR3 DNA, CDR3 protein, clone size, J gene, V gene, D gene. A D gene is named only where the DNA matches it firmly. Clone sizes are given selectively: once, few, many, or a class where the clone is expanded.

CDR3 DNA: TGTGCCAGTACCCCCCGACAGGCCACTGAAGCTTTCTTT
CDR3 protein: CASTPRQATEAFF
clone size: few
J gene: TRBJ1-1
V gene: TRBV19
D gene: .

CDR3 DNA: TGTGCCAGCAGCTTAGTTGGACGAGGGTGGAACACTGAAGCTTTCTTT
CDR3 protein: CASSLVGRGWNTEAFF
clone size: .
J gene: TRBJ1-1
V gene: TRBV7-3
D gene: .

CDR3 DNA: TGTGCCAGCAGCAACCGACAGGGGAGGGCTGGAAACACCATATATTTT
CDR3 protein: CASSNRQGRAGNTIYF
clone size: once
J gene: TRBJ1-3
V gene: TRBV7-6
D gene: TRBD1

CDR3 DNA: TGTGCCAGCAGTCGATGGGGGGGCTCCTACGAGCAGTACTTC
CDR3 protein: CASSRWGGSYEQYF
clone size: .
J gene: TRBJ2-7
V gene: TRBV28
D gene: TRBD2

CDR3 DNA: TGTGCCAGCAGTTATCTAACCTACAATGAGCAGTTCTTC
CDR3 protein: CASSYLTYNEQFF
clone size: .
J gene: TRBJ2-1
V gene: TRBV6-5
D gene: .

CDR3 DNA: TGTGCCAGCACCCGGCATGACCGGGGAGGAGAGCAGTTCTTC
CDR3 protein: CASTRHDRGGEQFF
clone size: .
J gene: TRBJ2-1
V gene: TRBV28
D gene: .

CDR3 DNA: TGTGCCAGCAGCCAACAACCGGGAGGGGACGAGCAGTACTTC
CDR3 protein: CASSQQPGGDEQYF
clone size: .
J gene: TRBJ2-7
V gene: TRBV14
D gene: TRBD2

CDR3 DNA: TGTGCCAGCAACCTACAGGGGAATCAAGAGACCCAGTACTTC
CDR3 protein: CASNLQGNQETQYF
clone size: .
J gene: TRBJ2-5
V gene: TRBV5-8
D gene: TRBD1

CDR3 DNA: TGTGCCACCAGCAGAGAGGAGATCGACAATGAGCAGTTCTTC
CDR3 protein: CATSREEIDNEQFF
clone size: .
J gene: TRBJ2-1
V gene: TRBV15
D gene: .

CDR3 DNA: TGTGCCAGCAGCCCGGGGACAGGCATCTCCTACGAGCAGTACTTC
CDR3 protein: CASSPGTGISYEQYF
clone size: .
J gene: TRBJ2-7
V gene: TRBV14
D gene: TRBD1

CDR3 DNA: TGTGCCAGCAGCCTTTTAGGCAGAGGCCAAGAGACCCAGTACTTC
CDR3 protein: CASSLLGRGQETQYF
clone size: .
J gene: TRBJ2-5
V gene: TRBV27
D gene: .

CDR3 DNA: TGTGCCAGCAGGATTCGAGGGAACACTGAAGCTTTCTTT
CDR3 protein: CASRIRGNTEAFF
clone size: few
J gene: TRBJ1-1
V gene: TRBV2
D gene: .

CDR3 DNA: TGCGCCAGCAGCGGACGGACTAGCGGGAGGGACTACGAGCAGTACTTC
CDR3 protein: CASSGRTSGRDYEQYF
clone size: .
J gene: TRBJ2-7
V gene: TRBV5-1
D gene: TRBD2